A single sample is the source of the 27 T cell receptor beta chains below, sequenced in a study of T-cell memory formation after mild COVID-19. TCRdb re-called the 5' RACE reads through MiXCR, storing one row per CDR3 protein. The data show around 410,000 distinct CDR3 sequences, about a quarter seen once. The sample comprised PBMCs or a T cell subset sorted from them (not recorded which). These receptors all stem from an adult woman who had mild COVID-19 (a few samples of this study predate the infection). Cell type and time point are not known.

This chain uses TRBV7-6 with TRBJ2-7, with a possible D match to TRBD1 (7 bases). The length of the CDR3 is 13 residues. Germline V lookup: CDR1 SGHVS, CDR2 FNYEAQ. Trimming removed 4 bases at V and 5 bases at J, with 12 bases between. The DNA for the CDR3 is TGTGCCAGCAGCTACGACAGGGAGGACGAGCAGTACTTC. It yields the protein CASSYDREDEQYF.

This clonotype was detected a few times. J is TRBJ1-1 and V is TRBV19; maybe TRBD1 (5 bases). Trimming left V 8 bases short and J 1 base short, with 20 bases between. The germline CDR1 and CDR2 sequences are LNHDA and SQIVND (reference sequence). This CDR3 has 16 amino acids. DNA of the CDR3: TGTGCCAGTGGGGGGGTTCCGGGAATGTGGAACACTGAAGCTTTCTTT. Protein sequence: CASGGVPGMWNTEAFF.

V and J are TRBV12-3 or TRBV12-4 and TRBJ2-7, with D maybe TRBD2 (6 bases). V was clipped by 5 bases and J by 7 bases, with 21 bases between them. The CDR3 spans 15 residues. The CDR3 coding sequence is TGTGCCAGCAGTCCACTACTAGCTGCGCCTTCGGAGCAGTACTTC. Amino acid sequence: CASSPLLAAPSEQYF.

The chain carries TRBV5-5 and TRBJ2-1; a weak D match, TRBD2 (6 bases). Germline values: CDR1 SGHKS, CDR2 YYEKEE (reference sequence). CDR3 length: 15 amino acids. V lost 4 bases and J 4 bases, leaving 15 bases between the germline ends. DNA of the CDR3: TGTGCCAGCAGCATCCTTAGCGGATCTTACAATGAGCAGTTCTTC. This encodes CASSILSGSYNEQFF.

Only a few counts were recorded for this clonotype. This rearrangement joins TRBV12-3 or TRBV12-4 to TRBJ1-2; weak D call: TRBD1 (5 bases). Between the trimmed V and J ends, which lost 6 bases and 5 bases, there was a span of 16 bases. The CDR3 loop spans 14 amino acids. The CDR3 spells CASRTTGTQYGYTF. The CDR3 DNA follows: TGTGCCAGCAGAACCACCGGGACTCAATATGGCTACACCTTC.

The V call is TRBV7-2, the J call TRBJ1-2, with 8 bases aligning to TRBD1. The CDR3 has 14 amino acids. Germline V gene sequence: CDR1 SGHTA, CDR2 FQGNSA. V shed 4 bases and J 3 bases; nucleotides not matched to a gene: 4. This CDR3 reads CASSSQDRDYGYTF. In DNA, the CDR3 is TGTGCCAGCAGCTCCCAGGACAGGGACTATGGCTACACCTTC.

This sequence joins TRBV5-1 and TRBJ2-6, with a weak D call TRBD1 (5 bases). V lost 4 bases, J lost 5 bases, and 10 bases lay in between. Germline CDR1 reads SGHRS; CDR2 reads YFSETQ. This CDR3 spans 14 amino acids. The CDR3 loop is CASSLQDRANVLTF. The DNA of the CDR3 is TGCGCCAGCAGCCTTCAGGACAGGGCCAACGTCCTGACTTTC.

Only a few counts were recorded for this clonotype. In DNA form, the CDR3 reads TGTGCCAGCGACAGGGACCGTAGCAATCAGCCCCAGCATTTT. This codes for CASDRDRSNQPQHF. The chain uses TRBV6-2 or TRBV6-3 and TRBJ1-5, with 7 nucleotides matching TRBD1. The length of the CDR3 is 14 residues. V lost 8 bases, J lost 0 bases, and 4 bases stayed unmatched. Germline V lookup: CDR1 MNHEY, CDR2 SVGEGT.

The table lists this clonotype with a few counts. The chain recombines TRBV7-3 with TRBJ2-5; TRBD2 matches 8 bases. Germline V CDR1 and CDR2: SGHTA, FQGTGA. V was pared by 1 base and J by 4 bases, with 5 bases of the junction left unmatched. The CDR3 extends over 15 amino acids. The CDR3 sequence: CASSLIAGGVETQYF. CDR3 in DNA: TGTGCCAGCAGCTTAATTGCGGGAGGTGTAGAGACCCAGTACTTC.

There are a few counts of this clonotype. The chain couples TRBV5-6 to TRBJ1-6; the D gene is possibly TRBD1 (5 bases). Germline lookup yields CDR1 SGHDT and CDR2 YYEEEE. The CDR3 sequence is 14 residues long. The V gene lost 4 bases and the J gene lost 4 bases, with 9 bases spanning the gap. The CDR3 DNA sequence: TGTGCCAGCAGCCGGGACCTTTATAATTCACCCCTCCACTTT. This codes for CASSRDLYNSPLHF. Full variable domain (missing parts from reference TRBV5-6 and TRBJ1-6): DAGVTQSPTHLIKTRGQQVTLRCSPKSGHDTVSWYQQALGQGPQFIFQYYEEEERQRGNFPDRFSGHQFPNYSSELNVNALLLGDSALYLCASSRDLYNSPLHFGNGTRLTVT.

This clonotype has more than one count but fewer than ten. CDR3 amino acids: CSARDKLAGGRFF. The CDR3 DNA reads TGCAGTGCTAGAGATAAGCTAGCGGGGGGTAGGTTCTTC. The rearrangement links TRBV20-1 to TRBJ2-1; 11 positions match TRBD2. CDR3 size: 13 residues. The V gene's germline CDR1 is DFQATT and CDR2 SNEGSKA (reference sequence). Trimming at V came to 0 bases and at J to 15 bases, leaving 7 bases not matched to a gene.

V usage is TRBV6-5 and J usage is TRBJ2-3; 16 positions match TRBD2. The J segment lost 4 bases and the V segment lost 2 bases, leaving 21 bases of the junction unmatched. The CDR3 runs 23 residues. Germline V gene lookup returns CDR1 MNHEY and CDR2 SVGAGI. CDR3 coding DNA: TGTGCCAGCAGTTACGTCGTATCAGAGGGACTAGCGGGGGGGTCCCCATGGGCAGATACGCAGTATTTT. Protein: CASSYVVSEGLAGGSPWADTQYF.

V gene TRBV12-3 or TRBV12-4 combines with J gene TRBJ2-3; D unresolved. The CDR3 consists of 12 residues. V was cut by 7 bases and J by 6 bases, with 11 bases left in between. DNA for the CDR3: TGTGCCAGCACTACAAACCCCGATACGCAGTATTTT. It is translated as CASTTNPDTQYF.

The chain uses TRBV7-9 and TRBJ2-7, with 7 nucleotides matching TRBD1. From germline, CDR1 is SEHNR and CDR2 FQNEAQ (reference sequence). Trimming took 4 bases from V and 4 from J; bases not matched to a gene: 7. This CDR3 has 14 residues. This CDR3 is CASSYRQGQYEQYF. The CDR3 nucleotides read TGTGCCAGCAGCTACAGACAGGGACAATACGAGCAGTACTTC.

V usage is TRBV27 and J usage is TRBJ2-1, with TRBD1 identical over 8 bases. Germline V CDR1 and CDR2: MNHEY, SMNVEV (reference sequence). Trimming at V came to 6 bases and at J to 14 bases, leaving 6 bases not matched to a gene. The CDR3 runs 11 residues. The CDR3, as DNA: TGTGCCAGCAGAAAGGACAGGGTAGAGTTCTTC. It codes for CASRKDRVEFF.

The chain recombines TRBV2 with TRBJ1-1; TRBD1 might be the D (5 bases). The CDR3 extends over 17 amino acids. Germline CDR1 SNHLY, CDR2 FYNNEI. V lost 0 bases to trimming and J lost 3 bases, with 17 bases between them. This CDR3 reads CASSEALQGGVYTEAFF. The CDR3 DNA follows: TGTGCCAGCAGTGAAGCGCTTCAGGGAGGAGTGTACACTGAAGCTTTCTTT.

This clonotype was counted between two and nine times. V usage is TRBV7-9 and J usage is TRBJ1-6, with D tentatively TRBD1 (5 bases). V lost 1 base, J lost 2 bases, and 6 bases lay in between. The CDR3 loop spans 15 amino acids. Germline values: CDR1 SEHNR, CDR2 FQNEAQ (reference sequence). CDR3 nucleotide sequence: TGTGCCAGCAGCTTAGGGGGGGCCTATAATTCACCCCTCCACTTT. Translating gives CASSLGGAYNSPLHF.

As to this clonotype: A read error may account for a junction end that differs from germline. The gene calls are TRBV7-2 and TRBJ2-7; unclear D gene. This CDR3 comprises 13 residues. Germline V lookup: CDR1 SGHTA, CDR2 FQGNSA. This CDR3 reads CSSSRAFSYEQYF. For the CDR3, the DNA is TGTTCCAGCAGCCGCGCCTTCTCCTACGAGCAGTACTTC.

This clonotype was seen a few times. The V gene is TRBV3-1, the J gene TRBJ2-2; no clear D gene. CDR3 length equals 13 residues. The ends were cut back, 1 base at V and 7 bases at J, with 7 bases in the middle. Per the germline V gene, CDR1 is LGHDT and CDR2 is YNNKEL (reference sequence). The CDR3 DNA is TGTGCCAGCAGCCAAGGGGTTAACGGGGAGCTGTTTTTT. This codes for CASSQGVNGELFF.

The rearrangement joins TRBV29-1 to TRBJ1-1, with 8 bases lining up with TRBD1. The CDR3 extends over 11 amino acids. Germline V gives CDR1 SQVTM, CDR2 ANQGSEA. Trimming cost V 6 bases and J 11 bases; bases outside gene matches: 8. DNA for the CDR3: TGCAGCGTCGACACCTGGACAGGGGCTTTCTTT. It codes for CSVDTWTGAFF.

The chain uses TRBV6-5 and TRBJ1-1; D gene unclear. The CDR3 spans 14 residues. Per germline, CDR1 MNHEY and CDR2 SVGAGI. The germline V and J ends were trimmed by 0 bases and 4 bases, with 9 bases remaining between them. The CDR3 here is CASSYSGPPTEAFF. The CDR3 nucleotides read TGTGCCAGCAGTTACTCAGGCCCCCCCACTGAAGCTTTCTTT.

The CDR3 protein is CASSLREAAGANGELFF. In DNA form, the CDR3 reads TGTGCCAGCAGCTTAAGGGAAGCGGCGGGAGCAAACGGGGAGCTGTTTTTT. The rearrangement joins TRBV7-2 to TRBJ2-2; 7 nucleotides match TRBD2. Per germline, CDR1 SGHTA and CDR2 FQGNSA. The CDR3 runs to 17 residues. The V and J ends lost 2 bases and 7 bases, in that order; junction bases with no gene match: 13. Variable domain in full (rest from reference TRBV7-2 and TRBJ2-2): GAGVSQSPSNKVTEKGKDVELRCDPISGHTALYWYRQSLGQGLEFLIYFQGNSAPDKSGLPSDRFSAERTGGSVSTLTIQRTQQEDSAVYLCASSLREAAGANGELFFGEGSRLTVL.

The rearrangement links TRBV6-6 to TRBJ2-7; 8 bases align to TRBD1. J gave up 5 bases and V 6 bases, and 6 bases lay outside the gene matches. The CDR3 is 13 residues long. CDR1 and CDR2 (germline): MNHNY, SVGAGI (reference sequence). The DNA of the CDR3 is TGTGCCAGCAGGCAAACAGGGGGTAACGAGCAGTACTTC. Translation: CASRQTGGNEQYF.

This chain joins TRBV9 and TRBJ2-5; 14 bases fit TRBD2. The CDR3 is 18 residues long. V lost 4 bases to trimming and J lost 0 bases; unmatched junction nucleotides: 8. CDR1 is SGDLS and CDR2 is YYNGEE in the germline V gene. The CDR3 sequence is CASSPGLAGGLNQETQYF. The CDR3 region has the DNA TGTGCCAGCAGCCCAGGACTAGCGGGGGGATTAAACCAAGAGACCCAGTACTTC.

V gene TRBV6-5 combines with J gene TRBJ1-5; no reliable D call. V lost 4 bases and J lost 4, with 8 bases in between. This CDR3 comprises 13 residues. Germline lookup yields CDR1 MNHEY and CDR2 SVGAGI. The CDR3 nucleotides read TGTGCCAGCAGTTCCGACATGAATCAGCCCCAGCATTTT. Its protein is CASSSDMNQPQHF.

J is TRBJ1-5 and V is TRBV27; tentatively, D is TRBD1 (5 bases). Trimming removed 3 bases from V and 5 bases from J, with 8 bases in between. Germline-derived CDR1 and CDR2 are MNHEY and SMNVEV (reference sequence). The CDR3 contains 13 residues. CDR3 DNA sequence: TGTGCCAGCAGTTTCAGGGAGGATCAGCCCCAGCATTTT. Translation gives CASSFREDQPQHF.

This clonotype appeared once. The rearrangement uses TRBV10-2 and TRBJ1-5, with a possible D match to TRBD1 (5 bases). The CDR3 is 15 residues long. Germline CDR1 and CDR2: WSHSY and SAAADI. The V end lost 0 bases, the J end lost 2 bases, and 8 bases lay between the germline ends. CDR3 residues: CASSESRGGNQPQHF. The CDR3 coding sequence is TGCGCCAGCAGTGAGTCGAGGGGAGGCAATCAGCCCCAGCATTTT.